The next 11 T cell receptor beta chains were all read from a single sample in a study of read filtering for tumor transcriptome and immune sequencing. The library was built from 400 ng RNA with molecular barcoded adaptors for alpha/delta and beta/gamma chains. TCRdb reanalysed the reads using MiXCR and keeps one entry per CDR3 protein. The table has around 130,000 distinct CDR3 sequences, about 12% seen once; the top ten hold more than 6.5%. Sequencing input: a population of CD138-negative cells sorted from bone marrow. The receptors come from a donor at least 40 years old with multiple myeloma.

This clonotype came up many times. V and J are TRBV24-1 and TRBJ2-1; D is unclear. The CDR3 spans 15 residues. The ends were cut back, 2 bases at V and 1 base at J, with 8 bases in the middle. Germline CDR1 is KGHDR and CDR2 is SFDVKD. CDR3 DNA: TGTGCCACCAGTGATTCCGGCAGATCCTACAATGAGCAGTTCTTC. This sequence encodes CATSDSGRSYNEQFF.

This clonotype was observed a few times. The chain is built from TRBV20-1 and TRBJ2-3; D perhaps matches TRBD2 (5 bases). The CDR3 has 11 amino acids. Trimming cost V 4 bases and J 6 bases, with 8 bases left between them. Germline V gene sequence: CDR1 DFQATT, CDR2 SNEGSKA (reference sequence). The CDR3 spells CSATGIDTQYF. The CDR3 nucleotides read TGCAGTGCTACGGGGATCGATACGCAGTATTTT.

This clonotype has just a few counts. The missing conserved phenylalanine or tryptophan at the end of this CDR3 makes a read error likely. The V call is TRBV19, the J call TRBJ2-2; D gene ambiguous. The CDR3 is 13 amino acids. The germline gives CDR1 LNHDA, CDR2 SQIVND (reference sequence). Between the trimmed V and J ends, which lost 4 bases and 3 bases, there was a span of 6 bases. CDR3 sequence: CASSTVYTGELFL. The CDR3 bases are TGTGCCAGTAGTACAGTCTACACCGGGGAGCTGTTTCTT.

Many counts were recorded for this clonotype. This rearrangement joins TRBV19 to TRBJ1-5; perhaps TRBD1 as D (6 bases). The CDR3 contains 15 residues. Trimming pared 0 bases from V and 3 bases from J, leaving 9 bases between. Germline V CDR1 and CDR2: LNHDA, SQIVND (reference sequence). CDR3 coding DNA: TGTGCCAGTAGTATAGATGGGGGGCTCAATCAGCCCCAGCATTTT. This translates into CASSIDGGLNQPQHF.

This clonotype occurred many times. The V gene is TRBV4-1, the J gene TRBJ2-5; D is undetermined. Germline assignment: CDR1 MGHRA and CDR2 YSYEKL. The CDR3 has 13 amino acids. The V end was cut by 1 base, the J end by 4 bases, with 7 bases between. CDR3 in DNA: TGCGCCAGCAGCCAAGTGCAGCGAGAGACCCAGTACTTC. Its translation is CASSQVQRETQYF.

This clonotype was observed a few times. The chain joins TRBV6-1 to TRBJ1-5; D remains ambiguous. The CDR3 is made up of 14 amino acids. The germline CDR1 and CDR2 sequences are MNHNS and SASEGT. V was trimmed by 6 bases and J by 0 bases, leaving 9 bases between them. For the CDR3, the DNA is TGTGCCAGCAGCCGACTGATTAGCAATCAGCCCCAGCATTTT. Amino acids: CASSRLISNQPQHF.

This clonotype was recorded only once. A much larger clonotype is one base distant, so this may be a read error. J is TRBJ2-5 and V is TRBV29-1; D assignment may be TRBD1 or TRBD2 (5 bases each). Trimming stripped 2 bases from V and 0 bases from J, with 7 bases between. This CDR3 has 13 residues. Germline CDR1 is SQVTM and CDR2 is ANQGSEA. The CDR3 DNA follows: TGCAGCGTTGAATGGGGGAACCAAGAGACCCAGTACTTC. Its protein product is CSVEWGNQETQYF.

This clonotype has at least ten counts. The chain links TRBV4-1 to TRBJ1-1, with D possibly being TRBD1 (6 bases). The V end was cut by 0 bases, the J end by 11 bases, with 13 bases between. The CDR3 sequence is 13 residues long. Per the germline V gene, CDR1 is MGHRA and CDR2 is YSYEKL. The CDR3 nucleotides read TGCGCCAGCAGCCAAGAGGGGGCCTTGAGGGCTTTCTTT. This translates into CASSQEGALRAFF.

V usage is TRBV29-1 and J usage is TRBJ1-1; D is possibly TRBD1 (6 bases). Germline V gene sequence: CDR1 SQVTM, CDR2 ANQGSEA. CDR3 length equals 14 residues. Trimming stripped 4 bases from V and 1 base from J, with 13 bases between. Here the CDR3 reads CSVVTLRGNTEAFF. In nucleotides, the CDR3 is TGCAGCGTTGTTACACTCAGGGGGAACACTGAAGCTTTCTTT.

This chain connects TRBV7-8 to TRBJ1-5; D might be TRBD1 (6 bases). Trimming left V 5 bases short and J 2 bases short, with 19 bases between. Germline V gene data show CDR1 as SGHVS and CDR2 as FQNEAQ. The length of the CDR3 is 17 residues. The CDR3 spells CASSHTRGEEGNQPQHF. Here the CDR3 DNA reads TGTGCCAGCAGCCACACCAGGGGAGAGGAGGGCAATCAGCCCCAGCATTTT.

This clonotype was recorded at least ten times. The genes are TRBV5-1 and TRBJ1-6; D perhaps matches TRBD1 (5 bases). This CDR3 has 15 residues. V gave up 3 bases and J gave up 9 bases, with 16 bases separating them. Germline loops: CDR1 SGHRS, CDR2 YFSETQ. CDR3 residues: CASSSGTSEGSPLHF. The CDR3 nucleotides are TGCGCCAGCAGCTCTGGGACCTCCGAGGGTTCACCCCTCCACTTT.